A selection of T cell receptor beta chains follows, all from one sample in a study of tumor-infiltrating lymphocytes in localized non-small cell lung cancer. Profiled with immunoSEQ multiplex PCR; TCRdb holds only in-frame clones, not every one. The data contain approximately 5,700 clones, around 81% of them singletons. Specimen: lung tumor tissue. Every receptor here comes from a human donor with non-small cell lung cancer. The CDR3 runs from the conserved cysteine through the conserved F or W. The D gene is left open where the match is weak. Where a row states a size, it is once, few, many or the class of an expanded clone; other rows omit it.

j_call: TRBJ1-5; v_call: TRBV27; d_call: -; clone_size: -; cdr3_length: 15; cdr3_nt: TGTGCCAGCAGTTTATCATGGGGCGCGGAACAGCCCCAGCATTTT; cdr3_aa: CASSLSWGAEQPQHF
j_call: TRBJ2-7; v_call: TRBV4-3; d_call: TRBD1; clone_size: once; cdr3_length: 13; cdr3_nt: TGCGCCAGCAGCCGCGACAGGGCCTACGAGCAGTACTTC; cdr3_aa: CASSRDRAYEQYF
j_call: TRBJ1-5; v_call: TRBV2; d_call: -; clone_size: -; cdr3_length: 16; cdr3_nt: TGTGCCAGCAGTGAATGGGGTAACCAACGGGATCAGCCCCAGCATTTT; cdr3_aa: CASSEWGNQRDQPQHF
j_call: TRBJ2-7; v_call: TRBV5-6; d_call: -; clone_size: -; cdr3_length: 12; cdr3_nt: TGTGCCAGCAGCTTGGCGGCAGCCGAGCAGTACTTC; cdr3_aa: CASSLAAAEQYF
j_call: TRBJ2-1; v_call: TRBV19; d_call: TRBD2; clone_size: -; cdr3_length: 19; cdr3_nt: TGTGCCAGTAGTAGAACCCCGGGACTAGTCACCCGCCAATACAATGAGCAGTTCTTC; cdr3_aa: CASSRTPGLVTRQYNEQFF
j_call: TRBJ2-5; v_call: TRBV7-3; d_call: -; clone_size: -; cdr3_length: 14; cdr3_nt: TGTGCCAGCAGCCCACAGGGATCCGGGGAGACCCAGTACTTC; cdr3_aa: CASSPQGSGETQYF
j_call: TRBJ1-3; v_call: TRBV19; d_call: -; clone_size: -; cdr3_length: 14; cdr3_nt: TGTGCCAGTAGTATGACCGGGACTGGAAACACCATATATTTT; cdr3_aa: CASSMTGTGNTIYF
j_call: TRBJ1-3; v_call: TRBV28; d_call: -; clone_size: -; cdr3_length: 15; cdr3_nt: TGTGCCAGCAGTTTTTCAGGGTGGACTGGAAACACCATATATTTT; cdr3_aa: CASSFSGWTGNTIYF
j_call: TRBJ2-5; v_call: TRBV30; d_call: TRBD1; clone_size: -; cdr3_length: 11; cdr3_nt: TGTGCCTGGAACAGGGGGGAGACCCAGTACTTC; cdr3_aa: CAWNRGETQYF
j_call: TRBJ2-5; v_call: TRBV7-3; d_call: -; clone_size: -; cdr3_length: 13; cdr3_nt: TGTGCCAGCAGCTTAGCCAGGGCAGAGACCCAGTACTTC; cdr3_aa: CASSLARAETQYF
j_call: TRBJ2-3; v_call: TRBV5-6; d_call: -; clone_size: -; cdr3_length: 14; cdr3_nt: TGTGCCAGCAGCCCGGCCAACCGGGGGGATACGCAGTATTTT; cdr3_aa: CASSPANRGDTQYF
j_call: TRBJ2-7; v_call: TRBV2; d_call: -; clone_size: -; cdr3_length: 13; cdr3_nt: TGTGCCAGCAGTGGGGACGGAGGATACGAGCAGTACTTC; cdr3_aa: CASSGDGGYEQYF
j_call: TRBJ2-3; v_call: TRBV5-1; d_call: TRBD2; clone_size: -; cdr3_length: 15; cdr3_nt: TGCGCCAGCAGCACGATCCAGCGGGACACAGATACGCAGTATTTT; cdr3_aa: CASSTIQRDTDTQYF
j_call: TRBJ1-4; v_call: TRBV4-2; d_call: TRBD1; clone_size: -; cdr3_length: 15; cdr3_nt: TGTGCCAGCAGCTCTCCGGGACAGGGAGGTGAAAAACTGTTTTTT; cdr3_aa: CASSSPGQGGEKLFF
j_call: TRBJ1-5; v_call: TRBV28; d_call: -; clone_size: -; cdr3_length: 14; cdr3_nt: TGTGCCAGCAAGGGGATCCAGAGCAATCAGCCCCAGCATTTT; cdr3_aa: CASKGIQSNQPQHF
j_call: TRBJ1-4; v_call: TRBV6-5; d_call: -; clone_size: -; cdr3_length: 12; cdr3_nt: TGTGCCAGCAGTTATTACGGCGAAAAACTGTTTTTT; cdr3_aa: CASSYYGEKLFF
j_call: TRBJ2-1; v_call: TRBV4-2; d_call: TRBD2; clone_size: -; cdr3_length: 16; cdr3_nt: TGTGCCAGCAGCCAAGTAGCTAGCGGGAGAGGAAATGAGCAGTTCTTC; cdr3_aa: CASSQVASGRGNEQFF
j_call: TRBJ2-1; v_call: TRBV7-2; d_call: -; clone_size: -; cdr3_length: 15; cdr3_nt: TGTGCCAGCAGCTTAGGGCGCGGAAACTACAATGAGCAGTTCTTC; cdr3_aa: CASSLGRGNYNEQFF
j_call: TRBJ1-5; v_call: TRBV5-1; d_call: -; clone_size: -; cdr3_length: 14; cdr3_nt: TGCGCCAGCAGCTTGGGGGCGTCCAATCAGCCCCAGCATTTT; cdr3_aa: CASSLGASNQPQHF
j_call: TRBJ1-5; v_call: TRBV15; d_call: -; clone_size: -; cdr3_length: 14; cdr3_nt: TGTGCCACCAGCAGTGAGGGTAGGTTCCAGCCCCAGCATTTT; cdr3_aa: CATSSEGRFQPQHF
j_call: TRBJ2-1; v_call: TRBV2; d_call: TRBD2; clone_size: -; cdr3_length: 15; cdr3_nt: TGTGCCAGCAGTGAAGCGCCAGCGGGGGGGGATGAGCAGTTCTTC; cdr3_aa: CASSEAPAGGDEQFF
j_call: TRBJ1-1; v_call: TRBV28; d_call: -; clone_size: few; cdr3_length: 12; cdr3_nt: TGTGCCAGCAGTTCTGGGAACACTGAAGCTTTCTTT; cdr3_aa: CASSSGNTEAFF
j_call: TRBJ2-7; v_call: TRBV29-1; d_call: TRBD1; clone_size: -; cdr3_length: 12; cdr3_nt: TGCAGCGGGGGACAGGGGCACTACGAGCAGTACTTC; cdr3_aa: CSGGQGHYEQYF
j_call: TRBJ2-1; v_call: TRBV10-1; d_call: TRBD2; clone_size: -; cdr3_length: 16; cdr3_nt: TGCGCCAGCAGTGAGTCCAGCGGGAGTTTCTACAATGAGCAGTTCTTC; cdr3_aa: CASSESSGSFYNEQFF
j_call: TRBJ2-5; v_call: TRBV5-1; d_call: -; clone_size: -; cdr3_length: 15; cdr3_nt: TGCGCCAGCAGCCCGGGCGGGACAGTTCAAGAGACCCAGTACTTC; cdr3_aa: CASSPGGTVQETQYF
j_call: TRBJ1-2; v_call: TRBV19; d_call: -; clone_size: -; cdr3_length: 15; cdr3_nt: TGTGCCAGTAGAGATGGAGCGGCCGGTACTTATGGCTACACCTTC; cdr3_aa: CASRDGAAGTYGYTF
j_call: TRBJ2-7; v_call: TRBV6-5; d_call: TRBD1; clone_size: -; cdr3_length: 13; cdr3_nt: TGTGCCAGCAGTTCGGACAGGAGATACGAGCAGTACTTC; cdr3_aa: CASSSDRRYEQYF